The 13 T cell receptor beta chains presented below share a single source sample, sequenced in a study of blood T cell repertoires in COVID-19. The data were produced by immunoSEQ multiplex PCR, yet TCRdb's version contains in-frame clones alone and is incomplete. The table includes under 110,000 clones, roughly four fifths detected once. The sequencing input was peripheral blood. These receptors were obtained from an older woman with acute or convalescent COVID-19.

J is TRBJ2-2 and V is TRBV19, with D possibly matching TRBD1 (5 bases). This CDR3 spans 13 amino acids. The V gene lost 3 bases and the J gene lost 6 bases, with 8 bases spanning the gap. Germline V gives CDR1 LNHDA, CDR2 SQIVND (reference sequence). Here the CDR3 reads CASSIQQAGELFF. Here the CDR3 DNA reads TGTGCCAGTAGTATTCAACAGGCCGGGGAGCTGTTTTTT.

The chain is built from TRBV7-8 and TRBJ1-2; 7 bases agree with TRBD1. The germline V gene has CDR1 SGHVS and CDR2 FQNEAQ. The CDR3 length is 14 residues. Losses at the gene ends were 1 base for V and 5 bases for J; bases not matched to a gene: 4. CDR3 loop: CASSLDWGQYGYTF. CDR3 coding DNA: TGTGCCAGCAGCTTAGATTGGGGACAGTATGGCTACACCTTC.

The CDR3 DNA is TGTGCCAGCAGCTCCCGGGACAGTAATTCACCCCTCCACTTT. Translated: CASSSRDSNSPLHF. The chain links TRBV7-9 to TRBJ1-6, with 7 positions matching TRBD1. Losses at the gene ends were 4 bases for V and 6 bases for J; bases not matched to a gene: 3. CDR1 and CDR2 from the germline V gene are SEHNR and FQNEAQ (reference sequence). The CDR3 length is 14 residues.

The chain combines TRBV11-2 with TRBJ1-1, with D uncertain. The CDR3 loop spans 16 amino acids. The V gene's germline CDR1 is SGHAT and CDR2 FQNNGV. Trimming took off 1 base at V and 5 bases at J, with 17 bases between the two ends. CDR3 nucleotides: TGTGCCAGCAGCTTAGGTGTGGGCTCCCGAAGGACTGAAGCTTTCTTT. Translation gives CASSLGVGSRRTEAFF.

The chain has TRBV7-8 and TRBJ1-2, with D perhaps matching TRBD1 (5 bases). CDR3 length: 16 residues. V lost 2 bases and J 5 bases, leaving 18 bases between the germline ends. Germline V CDR1 and CDR2: SGHVS, FQNEAQ. CDR3 region: CASSLLTPGGGYGYTF. The CDR3, as DNA: TGTGCCAGCAGCTTATTGACCCCCGGGGGGGGTTATGGCTACACCTTC.

The chain is built from TRBV4-2 and TRBJ1-2, with D perhaps matching TRBD1 (5 bases). Germline CDR1 and CDR2: LGHNA and YNFKEQ. Trimming left V 0 bases short and J 8 bases short, with 13 bases between. The CDR3 covers 14 residues. CDR3: CASSQDQGLAGYTF. For the CDR3, the DNA is TGTGCCAGCAGCCAAGATCAGGGATTGGCGGGCTACACCTTC.

The J gene is TRBJ2-7, the V gene TRBV5-4, with 9 bases aligning to TRBD2. The V gene's germline CDR1 is SGHNT and CDR2 YYREEE (reference sequence). The CDR3 extends over 16 amino acids. The J segment lost 2 bases and the V segment lost 3 bases, leaving 9 bases of the junction unmatched. The CDR3 DNA is TGTGCCAGCAGCTCTGGCGGCCTAGCGGGGACCTACGAGCAGTACTTC. Translation gives CASSSGGLAGTYEQYF. Together with reference TRBV5-4 and TRBJ2-7, the CDR3 gives the full variable domain: ETGVTQSPTHLIKTRGQQVTLRCSSQSGHNTVSWYQQALGQGPQFIFQYYREEENGRGNFPPRFSGLQFPNYSSELNVNALELDDSALYLCASSSGGLAGTYEQYFGPGTRLTVT.

The chain combines TRBV19 with TRBJ2-7; 8 bases are shared with TRBD1. The CDR3 has 16 residues. Germline V gives CDR1 LNHDA, CDR2 SQIVND (reference sequence). Trimming removed 7 bases from V and 7 bases from J; junction bases left unmatched: 18. The CDR3, as DNA: TGTGCCAGTACCCCAGCCCTTGACTCCGGGACAGGAGAGCAGTACTTC. Its translation is CASTPALDSGTGEQYF.

This rearrangement joins TRBV21-1 to TRBJ2-5; the table gives TRBD1 as D, unverified against the DNA. TRBV21-1 is shown as a pseudogene. The CDR3 is made up of 18 amino acids. The CDR3 DNA follows: TGTGCCAGCAGCAAATCTTATTACCGACAGGGGGTAAGTGAGACCCAGTACTTC. Residues: CASSKSYYRQGVSETQYF.

The chain is built from TRBV20-1 and TRBJ1-2, with 10 bases lining up with TRBD1. Unmatched junction bases numbered 5, after V lost 3 bases and J lost 4 bases. The germline V gene has CDR1 DFQATT and CDR2 SNEGSKA (reference sequence). The CDR3 covers 14 residues. CDR3 sequence: CSASRQGAGYGYTF. The CDR3 nucleotides are TGCAGTGCTAGTCGACAGGGGGCCGGCTATGGCTACACCTTC.

The V call is TRBV28, the J call TRBJ1-5, with D unclear. Germline V CDR1 and CDR2: MDHEN, SYDVKM. Trimming took off 6 bases at V and 3 bases at J, with 6 bases between the two ends. The length of the CDR3 is 12 residues. CDR3 nucleotides: TGTGCCAGCAGGCTAAACAATCAGCCCCAGCATTTT. It translates to CASRLNNQPQHF.

This rearrangement joins TRBV7-6 to TRBJ2-2; 10 positions agree with TRBD2. Trimming cost V 5 bases and J 5 bases; bases outside gene matches: 17. The CDR3 is 19 amino acids. Germline lookup yields CDR1 SGHVS and CDR2 FNYEAQ. CDR3 nucleotide sequence: TGTGCCAGCAGCCGGAATCCAAAGCGGGAGGGCCTTGAGACCGGGGAGCTGTTTTTT. Its translation is CASSRNPKREGLETGELFF.

The V call is TRBV18, the J call TRBJ1-1; D perhaps matches TRBD1 (6 bases). In germline, CDR1 is KGHSH, CDR2 LQKENI. This CDR3 comprises 12 residues. The V gene lost 6 bases and the J gene lost 7 bases, with 12 bases spanning the gap. CDR3 protein: CASSPGTYEAFF. The CDR3 DNA is TGTGCCAGCTCTCCCGGGACATATGAAGCTTTCTTT.